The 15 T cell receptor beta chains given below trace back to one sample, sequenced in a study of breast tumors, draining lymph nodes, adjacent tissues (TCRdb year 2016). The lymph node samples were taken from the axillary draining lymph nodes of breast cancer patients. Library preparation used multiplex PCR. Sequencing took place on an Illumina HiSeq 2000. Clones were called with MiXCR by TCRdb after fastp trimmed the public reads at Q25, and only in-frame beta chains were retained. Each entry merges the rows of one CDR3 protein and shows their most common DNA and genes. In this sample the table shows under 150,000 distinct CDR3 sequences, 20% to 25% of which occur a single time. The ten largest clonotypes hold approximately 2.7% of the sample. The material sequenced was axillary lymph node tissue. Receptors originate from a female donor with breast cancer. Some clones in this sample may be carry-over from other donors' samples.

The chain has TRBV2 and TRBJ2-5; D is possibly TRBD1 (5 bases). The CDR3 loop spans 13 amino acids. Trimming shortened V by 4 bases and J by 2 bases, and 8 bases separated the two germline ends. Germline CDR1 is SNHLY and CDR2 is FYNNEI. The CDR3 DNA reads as TGTGCCAGCAGTGGGGGCCAGCAAGAGACCCAGTACTTC. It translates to CASSGGQQETQYF.

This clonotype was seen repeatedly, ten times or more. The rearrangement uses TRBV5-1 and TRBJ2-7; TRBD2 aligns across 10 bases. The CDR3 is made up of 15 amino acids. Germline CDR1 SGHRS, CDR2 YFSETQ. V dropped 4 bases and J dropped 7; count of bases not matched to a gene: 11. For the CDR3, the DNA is TGCGCCAGCAGCCCCCTTAGCGGGAGGCTAGGAGAGCAGTACTTC. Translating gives CASSPLSGRLGEQYF. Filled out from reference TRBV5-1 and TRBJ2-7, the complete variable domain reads KAGVTQTPRYLIKTRGQQVTLSCSPISGHRSVSWYQQTPGQGLQFLFEYFSETQRNKGNFPGRFSGRQFSNSRSEMNVSTLELGDSALYLCASSPLSGRLGEQYFGPGTRLTVT.

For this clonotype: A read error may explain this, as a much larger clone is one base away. The CDR3 spells CACSIVAGGNTGELFF. The CDR3 DNA is TGTGCCTGTAGTATAGTGGCAGGGGGCAACACCGGGGAGCTGTTTTTT. The chain is built from TRBV19 and TRBJ2-2; TRBD1 matches 8 bases. From germline, CDR1 is LNHDA and CDR2 SQIVND (reference sequence). The CDR3 consists of 16 residues.

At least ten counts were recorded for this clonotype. The CDR3 is CASSPLGQRGEQYF. CDR3 nucleotides: TGTGCCAGCTCACCACTGGGACAACGGGGCGAGCAGTACTTC. The chain employs TRBV18 and TRBJ2-7; TRBD1 might be the D (6 bases). There are 14 residues in the CDR3. Germline loops: CDR1 KGHSH, CDR2 LQKENI. Deletions cut 1 base from V and 6 bases from J, with 13 bases between. Complete variable domain (other parts from reference TRBV18 and TRBJ2-7): NAGVMQNPRHLVRRRGQEARLRCSPMKGHSHVYWYRQLPEEGLKFMVYLQKENIIDESGMPKERFSAEFPKEGPSILRIQQVVRGDSAAYFCASSPLGQRGEQYFGPGTRLTVT.

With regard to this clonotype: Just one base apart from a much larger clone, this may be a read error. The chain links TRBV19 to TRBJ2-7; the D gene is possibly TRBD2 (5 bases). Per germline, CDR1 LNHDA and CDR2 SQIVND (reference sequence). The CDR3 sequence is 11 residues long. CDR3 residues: CASSTGREQYF. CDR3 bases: TGTGCCAGTAGTACCGGAAGGGAGCAGTATTTC.

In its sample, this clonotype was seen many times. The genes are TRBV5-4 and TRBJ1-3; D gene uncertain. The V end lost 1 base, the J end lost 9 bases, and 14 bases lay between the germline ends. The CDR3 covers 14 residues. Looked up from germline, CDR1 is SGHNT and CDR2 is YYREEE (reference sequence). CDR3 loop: CASSLFGDLTTIYF. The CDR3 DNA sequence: TGTGCCAGCAGCTTGTTCGGGGATCTCACCACCATATATTTT.

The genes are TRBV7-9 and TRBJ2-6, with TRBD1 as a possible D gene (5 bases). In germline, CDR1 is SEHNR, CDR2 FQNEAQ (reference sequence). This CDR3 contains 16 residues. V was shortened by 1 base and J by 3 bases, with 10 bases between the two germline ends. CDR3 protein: CASSLDGRGGANVLTF. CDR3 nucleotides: TGTGCCAGCAGCTTAGATGGTAGGGGTGGGGCCAACGTCCTGACTTTC.

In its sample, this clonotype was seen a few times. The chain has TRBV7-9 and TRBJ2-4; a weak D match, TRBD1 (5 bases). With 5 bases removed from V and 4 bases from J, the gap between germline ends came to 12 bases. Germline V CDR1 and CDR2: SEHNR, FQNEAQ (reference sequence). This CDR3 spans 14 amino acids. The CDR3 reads CASSPGFGKNIQYF. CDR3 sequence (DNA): TGTGCCAGCAGCCCAGGGTTCGGGAAAAACATTCAGTACTTC. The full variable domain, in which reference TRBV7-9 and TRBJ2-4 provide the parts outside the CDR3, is DTGVSQNPRHKITKRGQNVTFRCDPISEHNRLYWYRQTLGQGPEFLTYFQNEAQLEKSRLLSDRFSAERPKGSFSTLEIQRTEQGDSAMYLCASSPGFGKNIQYFGAGTRLSVL.

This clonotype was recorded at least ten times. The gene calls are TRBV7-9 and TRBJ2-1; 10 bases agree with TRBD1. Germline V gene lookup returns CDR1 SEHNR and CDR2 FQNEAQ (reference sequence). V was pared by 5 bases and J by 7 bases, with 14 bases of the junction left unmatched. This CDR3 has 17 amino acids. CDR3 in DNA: TGTGCCAGCAGCCCGATAATGAGACAGGGGGCCGGGAATGAGCAGTTCTTC. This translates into CASSPIMRQGAGNEQFF.

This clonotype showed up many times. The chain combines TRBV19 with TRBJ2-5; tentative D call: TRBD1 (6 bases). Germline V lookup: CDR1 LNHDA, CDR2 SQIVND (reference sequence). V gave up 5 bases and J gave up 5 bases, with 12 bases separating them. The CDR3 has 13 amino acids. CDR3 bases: TGTGCCAGTAGTCCCACAGGGTGGGAGACCCAGTACTTC. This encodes CASSPTGWETQYF.

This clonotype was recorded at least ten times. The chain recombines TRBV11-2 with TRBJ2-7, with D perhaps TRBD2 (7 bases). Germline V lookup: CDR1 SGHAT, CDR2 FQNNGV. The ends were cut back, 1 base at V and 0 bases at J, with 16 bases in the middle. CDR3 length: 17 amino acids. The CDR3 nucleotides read TGTGCCAGCAGCTTAGTGGGGGGGCGCTCGGTCTCCTACGAGCAGTACTTC. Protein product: CASSLVGGRSVSYEQYF. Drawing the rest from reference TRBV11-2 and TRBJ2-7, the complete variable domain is EAGVAQSPRYKIIEKRQSVAFWCNPISGHATLYWYQQILGQGPKLLIQFQNNGVVDDSQLPKDRFSAERLKGVDSTLKIQPAKLEDSAVYLCASSLVGGRSVSYEQYFGPGTRLTVT.

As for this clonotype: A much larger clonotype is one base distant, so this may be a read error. CDR3 sequence (DNA): TGTGCCAGCAGGATTAACATAGGGGGTTCGAAATACGAGCAGTACTTC. It translates to CASRINIGGSKYEQYF. This chain connects TRBV27 to TRBJ2-7; D is perhaps TRBD1 (6 bases). Germline loops: CDR1 MNHEY, CDR2 SMNVEV (reference sequence). The CDR3 contains 16 residues. Deletions cut 6 bases from V and 4 bases from J, with 22 bases between.

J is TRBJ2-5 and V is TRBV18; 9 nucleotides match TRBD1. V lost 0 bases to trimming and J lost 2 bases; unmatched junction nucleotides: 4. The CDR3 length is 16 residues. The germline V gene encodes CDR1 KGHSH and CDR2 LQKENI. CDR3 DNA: TGTGCCAGCTCACCACCGACCGGGACAGGGCAAGAGACCCAGTACTTC. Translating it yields CASSPPTGTGQETQYF.

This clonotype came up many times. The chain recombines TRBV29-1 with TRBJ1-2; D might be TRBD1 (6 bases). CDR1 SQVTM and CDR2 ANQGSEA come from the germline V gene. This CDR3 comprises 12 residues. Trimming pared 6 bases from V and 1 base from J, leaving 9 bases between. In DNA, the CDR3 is TGCAGCGTGGGGACACTTAACTATGGCTACACCTTC. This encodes CSVGTLNYGYTF.

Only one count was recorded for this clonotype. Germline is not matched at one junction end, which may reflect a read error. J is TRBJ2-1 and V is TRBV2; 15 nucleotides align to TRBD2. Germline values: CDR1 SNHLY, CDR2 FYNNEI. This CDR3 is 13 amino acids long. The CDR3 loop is CASNPGLAGGPRF. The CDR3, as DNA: TGTGCCAGCAACCCCGGACTAGCGGGAGGGCCTAGGTTC.